These T cell receptor beta chains were read from a single sample in a study of cytomegalovirus exposure and HLA in healthy donors. Profiling relied on immunoSEQ multiplex PCR, and the TCRdb table lists in-frame clones only, not all of them. The table lists 150,000 to 200,000 clones, about nine tenths of them singletons. Material for sequencing was PBMCs. Receptors were obtained from a woman younger than 45 in good health and CMV-seronegative. The CDR3 runs from the conserved cysteine through the conserved F or W. A D gene is named only where the DNA matches it firmly. Only part of the rows carry a size: once, few, many, or a class if the clone is expanded.

v_gene	j_gene	abundance	d_gene	CDR3aa	CDR3nt
TRBV7-9	TRBJ2-5	once	NA	CASSPPGETQYF	TGTGCCAGCAGCCCACCCGGGGAGACCCAGTACTTC
TRBV10-2	TRBJ2-7	NA	TRBD2	CATSGLAGRYEQYF	TGCGCCACCTCGGGACTAGCGGGGAGATACGAGCAGTACTTC
TRBV19	TRBJ1-5	NA	NA	CASRAQGGLQPQHF	TGTGCCAGTAGGGCGCAGGGAGGGCTTCAGCCCCAGCATTTT
TRBV7-3	TRBJ2-3	NA	NA	CASSWFRTDTQYF	TGTGCCAGCAGCTGGTTTCGGACAGATACGCAGTATTTT
TRBV27	TRBJ2-7	NA	TRBD1	CASSFGQGSGEQYF	TGTGCCAGCAGTTTCGGACAGGGGTCAGGCGAGCAGTACTTC
TRBV9	TRBJ2-2	NA	TRBD2	CASSTTGGMAAGELFF	TGTGCCAGCAGCACGACGGGAGGGATGGCGGCCGGGGAGCTGTTTTTT
TRBV6-5	TRBJ2-2	NA	NA	CASSRTETGELFF	TGTGCCAGCAGTCGAACAGAGACCGGGGAGCTGTTTTTT
TRBV28	TRBJ1-4	NA	NA	CASRMGHSNEKLFF	TGTGCCAGCAGGATGGGACACAGTAATGAAAAACTGTTTTTT
TRBV7-2	TRBJ2-7	NA	NA	CASSLEAVYPYEQYF	TGTGCCAGCAGCTTAGAGGCCGTCTATCCCTACGAGCAGTACTTC
TRBV19	TRBJ2-7	NA	TRBD2	CASSIPGGAREQYF	TGTGCCAGTAGTATCCCCGGGGGGGCACGCGAGCAGTACTTC
TRBV30	TRBJ2-7	NA	TRBD1	CAWSRDSYEQYF	TGTGCCTGGAGTCGGGACAGTTACGAGCAGTACTTC
TRBV6-5	TRBJ2-7	NA	NA	CASSYGQNSYEQYF	TGTGCCAGCAGTTACGGGCAGAATAGCTACGAGCAGTACTTC
TRBV14	TRBJ2-1	NA	NA	CASSQVSNSYNEQFF	TGTGCCAGCAGCCAAGTGTCAAACTCCTACAATGAGCAGTTCTTC
TRBV29-1	TRBJ2-3	NA	NA	CSVTTGRLITDTQYF	TGCAGCGTAACAACTGGACGTCTTATCACAGATACGCAGTATTTT
TRBV19	TRBJ1-6	NA	NA	CASSPGIPSNPLHF	TGTGCCAGTAGCCCCGGGATACCTTCTAATCCCCTCCACTTT
TRBV7-8	TRBJ2-5	NA	NA	CASNANSHKGETQYF	TGTGCCAGCAACGCGAACAGCCACAAAGGAGAGACCCAGTACTTC
TRBV27	TRBJ2-1	NA	NA	CASSLGRGNEQFF	TGTGCCAGCAGTTTAGGCAGGGGCAATGAGCAGTTCTTC
TRBV5-4	TRBJ2-1	NA	NA	CASSLGGFRREQFF	TGTGCCAGCAGCTTGGGTGGCTTTCGAAGAGAGCAGTTCTTC
TRBV7-2	TRBJ2-7	NA	NA	CASSLGPPGSSYEQYF	TGTGCCAGCAGCTTAGGGCCCCCCGGAAGCTCCTACGAGCAGTACTTC
TRBV6-1	TRBJ1-5	NA	TRBD1	CASRRQGDQPQHF	TGTGCCAGCAGAAGACAGGGTGACCAGCCCCAGCATTTT